This is a list of T cell receptor beta chains from one sample in a study of blood T cell repertoires in COVID-19. Clones were read by immunoSEQ multiplex PCR, and TCRdb kept only the in-frame ones, dropping some. The sample records some 140,000 clones, more than 75% being singletons. Sequencing was performed on peripheral blood. All receptors derive from a man aged 55 to 70 who had recovered from COVID-19. Each CDR3 is given with its conserved first and last residue. D genes are given only for firm matches. The listing skips clone size in some rows; elsewhere it reads once, few, many or a size class.

D: TRBD1
V: TRBV29-1
size: once
J: TRBJ2-7
CDR3: CSVDGQGTGEQYF
DNA: TGCAGCGTTGATGGACAGGGGACGGGGGAGCAGTACTTC

D: TRBD1
V: TRBV19
size: NA
J: TRBJ1-2
CDR3: CASITGQGASYGYTF
DNA: TGTGCCAGTATCACGGGACAGGGGGCGAGCTATGGCTACACCTTC

D: NA
V: TRBV5-8
size: NA
J: TRBJ1-1
CDR3: CASSLSGTEAFF
DNA: TGTGCCAGCAGCTTGTCGGGAACTGAAGCTTTCTTT

D: TRBD2
V: TRBV2
size: NA
J: TRBJ2-2
CDR3: CATRGDNTGELFF
DNA: TGTGCCACCCGGGGGGACAACACCGGGGAGCTGTTTTTT

D: TRBD1
V: TRBV6-5
size: NA
J: TRBJ1-2
CDR3: CASSYSAGGWYGYTF
DNA: TGTGCCAGCAGTTACTCGGCAGGGGGCTGGTATGGCTACACCTTC

D: NA
V: TRBV5-1
size: few
J: TRBJ2-1
CDR3: CASSLHPGTGYNEQFF
DNA: TGCGCCAGCAGCCTACACCCCGGGACTGGGTACAATGAGCAGTTCTTC

D: NA
V: TRBV6-6
size: NA
J: TRBJ1-4
CDR3: CASRSQGSPNEKLFF
DNA: TGTGCCAGCAGATCCCAGGGCAGCCCGAATGAAAAACTGTTTTTT

D: TRBD1
V: TRBV6-1
size: NA
J: TRBJ1-5
CDR3: CASSVLGTGGNQPQHF
DNA: TGTGCCAGCAGTGTGCTGGGGACAGGAGGGAATCAGCCCCAGCATTTT

D: NA
V: TRBV6-2/TRBV6-3
size: many
J: TRBJ2-1
CDR3: CASSSTTDSPDEQFF
DNA: TGTGCCAGCAGTTCAACTACGGACTCCCCCGATGAGCAGTTCTTC

D: TRBD2
V: TRBV7-2
size: NA
J: TRBJ2-7
CDR3: CASSLWVEAGGYEQYF
DNA: TGTGCCAGCAGCTTATGGGTAGAAGCGGGAGGGTACGAGCAGTACTTC

D: TRBD1
V: TRBV19
size: once
J: TRBJ2-7
CDR3: CASSEWTGVGEQYF
DNA: TGTGCCAGTAGTGAGTGGACAGGGGTAGGGGAGCAGTACTTC

D: NA
V: TRBV7-7
size: NA
J: TRBJ2-2
CDR3: CATSSQVNTGELFF
DNA: TGTGCTACATCATCCCAGGTTAACACCGGGGAGCTGTTTTTT

D: NA
V: TRBV29-1
size: NA
J: TRBJ2-7
CDR3: CSVFSASYEQYF
DNA: TGCAGCGTCTTTTCCGCGTCCTACGAGCAGTACTTC